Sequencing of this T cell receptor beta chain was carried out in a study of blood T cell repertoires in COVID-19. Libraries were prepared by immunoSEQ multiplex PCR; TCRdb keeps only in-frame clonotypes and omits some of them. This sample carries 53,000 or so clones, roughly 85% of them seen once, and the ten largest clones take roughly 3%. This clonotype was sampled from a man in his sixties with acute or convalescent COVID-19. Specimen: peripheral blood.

The CDR3 region has the DNA TGTGCCAGTAGTTCCGGGCAGGGGAGCTCCTACGAGCAGTACTTC. Encoded protein: CASSSGQGSSYEQYF. The chain uses TRBV19 and TRBJ2-7, with D possibly being TRBD1 (6 bases). Trimming removed 5 bases at V and 0 bases at J, with 14 bases between. The CDR3 is made up of 15 amino acids. Germline values: CDR1 LNHDA, CDR2 SQIVND (reference sequence).